The following is a T cell receptor beta chain sequence with its context. The antigen is unknown. V was cut by 0 bases and J by 1 base, with 12 bases left in between. Germline CDR1 SGHRS, CDR2 YFSETQ. This CDR3 has 16 residues. This specimen belongs to a study of shared clonotypes between healthy human individuals. Study findings and constraints: Though the depth was large, rarefaction showed that sorted-subset sequencing was incomplete. Naive subsets usually exceeded memory subsets in estimated richness. About 5% of naive CD4 clonotypes were shared across several donors.

Sequencing was performed with immunoSEQ multiplex PCR; in TCRdb, only in-frame clones are kept and a portion is missing. The table has under 1,900,000 clones, just under 99% seen once. All participating donors were Caucasian adults from Nashville, Tennessee. The chain is built from TRBV5-1 and TRBJ2-3; D is unclear. The TCR was taken from a young man in good health. The sequencing input was naive CD4+ T cells sorted from blood. As to subset: CD45RA+ positively selected. The CDR3 DNA sequence: TGCGCCAGCAGCTTGGTCCCGCGGAAGGGCACAGATACGCAGTATTTT. Protein: CASSLVPRKGTDTQYF.